The T cell receptor (beta chain) under discussion was sequenced for a study of cytomegalovirus exposure and HLA in healthy donors. Points from the study as a whole: Earlier analysis found most TCR beta V segments productive about 90% or about 30% of the time.

A note on this clone: Its specificity is not known. The junction does not match germline at one end; this may be a read error.

The primer mix had 60 Vbeta and 13 Jbeta primers. Original analysis: Roughly 11 million shared chains were among the approximately 80 million unique TCR beta chains that a later analysis counted. The method was immunoSEQ multiplex PCR; TCRdb's version includes in-frame clones alone and lacks a portion of them. The V and J calls and the clone size are those of that table, but D and trimming were determined from the DNA. The sample consists of 65,000 to 85,000 clones, approximately 71% of them appearing once. There are 12 residues in the CDR3. Germline V gene data show CDR1 as SGHKS and CDR2 as YYEKEE (reference sequence).

Sequencing was carried out using PBMCs. This sequence was found in a woman aged 30 to 39 in good health and CMV-seronegative. The V and J genes are TRBV5-5 and TRBJ1-1; 8 nucleotides align to TRBD1. In DNA, the CDR3 is TGTGCCGGCAGCCAGGGGGCCACTGAAGCTTTCTTT. Protein: CAGSQGATEAFF.